This TCR beta chain was retrieved from a study of vaccination effects on CD4 cells after COVID-19. Assay used: immunoSEQ multiplex PCR; TCRdb lists only in-frame clones, some missing. The sample shows about 28,000 clones, over 55% of them seen only once. CDR3 length: 12 amino acids. With V trimmed by 0 bases and J by 14 bases, 6 bases remained unmatched. Germline CDR1 and CDR2: MGHRA and YSYEKL. Of note for this clone: What it recognizes is unknown.

CD4+ T cell isolation took place after less than 13 days of culture. The sample was CD4+ T cells from PBMCs cultured without peptide, taken before COVID-19 vaccination. The TCR sequence derives from a human donor who received a COVID-19 vaccine. The J gene is TRBJ1-2, the V gene TRBV4-1; TRBD1 aligns across 7 bases. The CDR3 sequence is CASSQEPGTDTF. Here the CDR3 DNA reads TGCGCCAGCAGCCAAGAACCCGGGACAGATACCTTC.